This T cell receptor (beta chain) was obtained from a study of T cell repertoires in cytomegalovirus infection. As for the study in general: CMV infection plus the matching HLA type was flagged by public TCR beta signatures.

About this clonotype: The antigen is undetermined.

TCRdb redid the calling of the reads with MiXCR, one entry per CDR3 protein. Of over 300,000 distinct CDR3 sequences in the sample, 15% to 20% were seen once. Trimming cost V 7 bases and J 2 bases, with 18 bases left between them. The CDR3 is made up of 15 amino acids. The germline V gene encodes CDR1 DFQATT and CDR2 SNEGSKA (reference sequence). Study observations and caveats: Ex vivo responses were dominated by HLA-C-restricted CMV-specific TCR beta clonotypes.

The rearrangement uses TRBV20-1 and TRBJ1-5; TRBD1 is a possible D gene (6 bases). The sequencing sample was made of PBMCs. The clonotype was recovered from a human donor in good health (CMV status not recorded). Some clones in this sample may be carry-over from other donors' samples. CDR3 DNA: TGCAGTGTCAGGGACATTTCGAGGGGCAATCAGCCCCAGCATTTT. This encodes CSVRDISRGNQPQHF.